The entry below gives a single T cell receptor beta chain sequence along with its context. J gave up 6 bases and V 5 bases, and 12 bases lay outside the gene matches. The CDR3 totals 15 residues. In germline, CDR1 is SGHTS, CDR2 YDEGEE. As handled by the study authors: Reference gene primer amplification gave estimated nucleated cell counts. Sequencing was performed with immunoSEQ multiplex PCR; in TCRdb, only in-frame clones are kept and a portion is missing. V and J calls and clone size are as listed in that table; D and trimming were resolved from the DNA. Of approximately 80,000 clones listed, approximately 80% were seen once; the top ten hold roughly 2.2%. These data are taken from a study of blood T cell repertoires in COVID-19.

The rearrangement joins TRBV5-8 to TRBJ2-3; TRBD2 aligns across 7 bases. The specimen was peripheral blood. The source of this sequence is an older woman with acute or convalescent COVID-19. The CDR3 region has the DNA TGTGCCAGCAGTTGGGGGGGTAGCGCACCCGATACGCAGTATTTT. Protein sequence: CASSWGGSAPDTQYF. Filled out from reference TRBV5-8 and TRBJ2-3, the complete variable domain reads EAGVTQSPTHLIKTRGQQATLRCSPISGHTSVYWYQQALGLGLQFLLWYDEGEERNRGNFPPRFSGRQFPNYSSELNVNALELEDSALYLCASSWGGSAPDTQYFGPGTRLTVL.